Below, 3 T cell receptor beta chains from the same sample are listed, as sequenced in a study of blood T cell repertoires in COVID-19. Here immunoSEQ multiplex PCR was the method, and the copy in TCRdb shows in-frame clones only, minus some. The repertoire consists of some 270,000 clones, with under 90% occurring once and the leading ten covering 1.5% to 2%. The sequenced sample consisted of PBMCs or T cells enriched from blood (not recorded which). The receptors derive from a woman aged 40 to 50 who had recovered from COVID-19.

This clone was found once. This chain joins TRBV29-1 and TRBJ1-1; unclear D gene. This CDR3 contains 13 residues. The germline V gene has CDR1 SQVTM and CDR2 ANQGSEA. V lost 4 bases and J 1 base, leaving 10 bases between the germline ends. In DNA form, the CDR3 reads TGCAGCGTTGTAGCCACCACGAACACTGAAGCTTTCTTT. The encoded protein is CSVVATTNTEAFF.

The chain has TRBV30 and TRBJ1-2; D is ambiguous. CDR1 is GTSNPN, CDR2 SVGIG, per germline (reference sequence). V lost 3 bases and J lost 4, with 9 bases in between. The CDR3 runs 12 residues. CDR3 region: CAWRRATYGYTF. CDR3 nucleotide sequence: TGTGCCTGGAGGCGCGCAACCTATGGCTACACCTTC.

V and J are TRBV3-1 (or the pseudogene TRBV3-2) and TRBJ2-7, with 8 bases matching TRBD2. Germline CDR1 and CDR2: LGHDT and YNNKEL (reference sequence). This CDR3 contains 14 residues. V shed 4 bases and J 4 bases; nucleotides not matched to a gene: 6. CDR3: CASSLMTSAYEQYF. The CDR3 nucleotides read TGTGCCAGCAGCCTCATGACTAGCGCTTACGAGCAGTACTTC.